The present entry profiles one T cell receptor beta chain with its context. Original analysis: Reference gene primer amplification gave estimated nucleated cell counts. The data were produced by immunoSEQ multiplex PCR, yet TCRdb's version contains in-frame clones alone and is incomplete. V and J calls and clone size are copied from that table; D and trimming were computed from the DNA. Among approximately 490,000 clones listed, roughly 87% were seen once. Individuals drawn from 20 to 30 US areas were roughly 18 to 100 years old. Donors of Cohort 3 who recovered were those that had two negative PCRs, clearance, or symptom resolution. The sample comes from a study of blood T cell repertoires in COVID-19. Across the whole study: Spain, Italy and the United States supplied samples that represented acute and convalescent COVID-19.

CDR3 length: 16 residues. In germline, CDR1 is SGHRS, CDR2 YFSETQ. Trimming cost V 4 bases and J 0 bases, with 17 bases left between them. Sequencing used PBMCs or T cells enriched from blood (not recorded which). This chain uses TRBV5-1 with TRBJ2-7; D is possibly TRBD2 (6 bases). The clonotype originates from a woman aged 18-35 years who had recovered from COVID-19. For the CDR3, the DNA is TGCGCCAGCAGCGAAGTGGGGGGAGAATACTCCTACGAGCAGTACTTC. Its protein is CASSEVGGEYSYEQYF.